The 10 T cell receptor beta chains reported below all come from one sample, sequenced in a study of control samples from healthy donors and cancer patients (dated by TCRdb to 2020 to 2022). Library prep was done by the immunoSEQ multiplex PCR assay. This immuneACCESS table, as held by TCRdb, lists in-frame sequences with V and J called but not all clones. Of the missing ones, under half trace to an unresolved V gene in checked studies; the others have no known cause. A total of some 30,000 clones appear in this sample, around nine tenths of them only once. The ten largest clones take up under 5% of the sample. Material: formalin-fixed, paraffin-embedded tissue. Receptor source: a female donor with melanoma.

The chain employs TRBV10-3 and TRBJ1-1, with D possibly being TRBD1 (5 bases). CDR1 is ENHRY, CDR2 SYGVKD, per germline. Trimming took off 5 bases at V and 1 base at J, with 8 bases between the two ends. This CDR3 contains 13 residues. The CDR3 spells CAISMTENTEAFF. For the CDR3, the DNA is TGTGCCATCAGTATGACAGAGAACACTGAAGCTTTCTTT.

The chain couples TRBV18 to TRBJ1-2, with TRBD1 matching 7 bases. CDR1 and CDR2 from the germline V gene are KGHSH and LQKENI. The V and J ends lost 5 bases and 5 bases, in that order; junction bases with no gene match: 5. The CDR3 consists of 13 residues. The CDR3 loop reads CASSSGTAYGYTF. CDR3 coding DNA: TGTGCCAGCTCATCCGGGACAGCTTATGGCTACACCTTC.

V usage is TRBV19 and J usage is TRBJ1-5, with no clear D. The CDR3 spans 12 residues. Germline V lookup: CDR1 LNHDA, CDR2 SQIVND (reference sequence). With 7 bases removed from V and 8 bases from J, the gap between germline ends came to 12 bases. CDR3 sequence: CASIGRSKPQHF. The CDR3 coding sequence is TGTGCCAGTATTGGCCGGTCAAAGCCCCAGCATTTT.

This sequence joins TRBV9 and TRBJ1-6; possibly TRBD1 for D (6 bases). This CDR3 region has 17 residues. In germline, CDR1 is SGDLS, CDR2 YYNGEE. Trimming removed 0 bases at V and 8 bases at J, with 18 bases between. CDR3 bases: TGTGCCAGCAGCGTAGGACAGGCCCCAGGGTGGGATTCACCCCTCCACTTT. Amino acid sequence: CASSVGQAPGWDSPLHF.

The chain carries TRBV6-5 and TRBJ1-6, with D possibly TRBD1 on 6 matching bases. Germline values: CDR1 MNHEY, CDR2 SVGAGI. The CDR3 extends over 15 amino acids. Trimming took 10 bases from V and 10 from J, leaving 23 bases between them. The CDR3 DNA reads TGTGCCACATCATTGTACGAGCAGGGGAACTCACCCCTCCACTTT. Its translation is CATSLYEQGNSPLHF.

This clone was picked up one time. The chain has TRBV27 and TRBJ1-1; perhaps TRBD1 as D (5 bases). The CDR3 sequence is 15 residues long. Germline V lookup: CDR1 MNHEY, CDR2 SMNVEV (reference sequence). With 6 bases removed from V and 3 bases from J, the gap between germline ends came to 17 bases. CDR3 protein: CASSNLIGEHTEAFF. The CDR3 DNA reads as TGTGCCAGCAGCAATTTAATAGGGGAGCACACTGAAGCTTTCTTT.

The genes are TRBV27 and TRBJ2-2; weak D call: TRBD2 (5 bases). Germline-derived CDR1 and CDR2 are MNHEY and SMNVEV (reference sequence). The CDR3 is 15 amino acids. V lost 8 bases and J 5 bases, leaving 18 bases between the germline ends. The chain's CDR3 is CASRPGSGWTGELFF. Here the CDR3 DNA reads TGTGCCAGCCGGCCGGGGTCTGGGTGGACCGGGGAGCTGTTTTTT.

The J gene is TRBJ1-6, the V gene TRBV5-1; unclear D gene. CDR1 is SGHRS and CDR2 is YFSETQ in the germline V gene. CDR3 length: 13 amino acids. The germline V and J ends were trimmed by 4 bases and 6 bases, with 8 bases remaining between them. The CDR3 DNA reads TGCGCCAGCAGCGTAGGACCTAATTCACCCCTCCACTTT. Translated, it gives CASSVGPNSPLHF.

This clone was detected only once. The chain uses TRBV5-4 and TRBJ2-3; D is uncertain. The V gene lost 0 bases and the J gene lost 0 bases, with 11 bases spanning the gap. Germline-derived CDR1 and CDR2 are SGHNT and YYREEE (reference sequence). The CDR3 contains 16 residues. CDR3 coding DNA: TGTGCCAGCAGCTTGGCGACCTCTTCTAGCACAGATACGCAGTATTTT. This sequence encodes CASSLATSSSTDTQYF.

The chain has TRBV25-1 and TRBJ2-1; 9 bases match TRBD1. The CDR3 spans 16 residues. V lost 3 bases, J lost 7 bases, and 10 bases stayed unmatched. Germline CDR1 is MGHDK and CDR2 is SYGVNS. The CDR3 nucleotides read TGTGCCAGCAGTGAGACCGGACAGGGGAATAGGAATGAGCAGTTCTTC. This sequence encodes CASSETGQGNRNEQFF.